This entry concerns a single TCR beta chain. Antigen: not known. The source of the sample is a study of CXCR3-negative and CXCR3-positive naive CD8 T cells. With UMI labels, 5' RACE was used to prepare the TRB cDNA libraries. TCRdb reprocessed the 5' RACE reads, keeping one entry per CDR3 protein, no DNA. The table for this sample gives 60,000 or so distinct CDR3 sequences. Regarding the study as a whole: In both naive subsets diversity was comparably high, whereas memory CD8+ cells showed much lower diversity.

The CDR3 is made up of 15 amino acids. Germline assignment: CDR1 LNHNV and CDR2 YYDKDF (reference sequence). V gene TRBV15 combines with J gene TRBJ2-7; as DNA is missing, the TRBD1 call by TCRdb cannot be tested. This receptor was identified in a human donor in good health. Some clones in this sample may be carry-over from other donors' samples. What was sequenced was memory CD8+ T cells from blood. CDR3 region: CATSRDWGASYEQYF.